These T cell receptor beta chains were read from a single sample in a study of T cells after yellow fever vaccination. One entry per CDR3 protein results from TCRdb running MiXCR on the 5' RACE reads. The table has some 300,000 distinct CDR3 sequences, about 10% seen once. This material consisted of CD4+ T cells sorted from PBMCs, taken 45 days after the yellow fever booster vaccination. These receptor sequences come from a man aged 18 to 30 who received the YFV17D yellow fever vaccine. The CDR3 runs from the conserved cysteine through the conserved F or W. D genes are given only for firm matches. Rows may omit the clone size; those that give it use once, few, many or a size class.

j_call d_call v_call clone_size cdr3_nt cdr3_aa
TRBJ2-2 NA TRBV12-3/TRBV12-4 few TGTGCCAGCCGGCCTCGGGCGAGGTCCGGGGAGCTGTTTTTT CASRPRARSGELFF
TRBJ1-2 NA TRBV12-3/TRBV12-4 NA TGTGCCAGCAGTTTTTGGGGGGCGCGTGGCTACACCTTC CASSFWGARGYTF
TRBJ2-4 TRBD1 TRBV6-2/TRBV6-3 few TGTGCCAGCAGTTACTCGGGACAGGGTGGAAACATTCAGTACTTC CASSYSGQGGNIQYF
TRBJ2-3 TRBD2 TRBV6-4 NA TGTGCCAGCAGTGATTTCTCTACAGCTAGCGGGGGGGAAACAGATACGCAGTATTTT CASSDFSTASGGETDTQYF
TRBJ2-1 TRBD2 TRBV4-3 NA TGCGCCAGCAGCCTCTGGACTAGTGATAATGAGCAGTTCTTC CASSLWTSDNEQFF
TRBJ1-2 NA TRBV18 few TGTGCCAGCTCACAGGAATTTTATGGCTACACCTTC CASSQEFYGYTF
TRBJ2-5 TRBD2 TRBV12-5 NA TGTGCTAGTGGTTTGAGCGGGGGTCAAGAGACCCAGTACTTC CASGLSGGQETQYF
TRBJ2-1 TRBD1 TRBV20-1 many TGCAGTGCTAGCACTCCCGGGACAGGCTCGCATCATGAGCAGTTCTTC CSASTPGTGSHHEQFF
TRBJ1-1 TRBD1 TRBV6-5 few TGTGCCAGCAGACCTACTCCGGGACAGGCGGGACTGAACACTGAAGCTTTCTTT CASRPTPGQAGLNTEAFF
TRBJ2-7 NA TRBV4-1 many TGCGCCAGCAGCCTTGAGGGGGAGCAGTACTTC CASSLEGEQYF
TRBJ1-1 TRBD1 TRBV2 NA TGTGCAGTTCACCGGGACAGGGGCTCTGAAGCTTTCTTT CAVHRDRGSEAFF
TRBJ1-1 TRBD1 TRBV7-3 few TGTGCCAGCAGCTCGCAGGGGGACGCTGAAGCTTTCTTT CASSSQGDAEAFF
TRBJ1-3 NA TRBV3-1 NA TGTGCCAGCAGCCCGCAGATGAGCTCTGGAAACACCATATATTTT CASSPQMSSGNTIYF
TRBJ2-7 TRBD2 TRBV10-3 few TGTGCCGTTAGCGGGGGCTACGAGCAGTACTTC CAVSGGYEQYF
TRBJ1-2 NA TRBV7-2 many TGTGCCAGCAGCCCGGACCCTTCCGGTTATGGCTACACCTTC CASSPDPSGYGYTF
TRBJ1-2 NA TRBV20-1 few TGCAGTGCCCGACACTTCCTGAACTATGGCTACACCTTC CSARHFLNYGYTF
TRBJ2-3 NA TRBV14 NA TGTGCCAGCAGCCCCCGGTTGAGAGATACGCAGTATTTT CASSPRLRDTQYF
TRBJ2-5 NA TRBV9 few TGTGCCAGCAGCGTAGAAGGATGGGTCCAAGAGACCCAGTACTTC CASSVEGWVQETQYF
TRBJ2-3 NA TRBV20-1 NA TGCAGTGCTAGGTCGGGGAGCGAGAACACAGATACGCAGTATTTT CSARSGSENTDTQYF
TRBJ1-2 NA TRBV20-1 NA TGCAGTGCTTATGACAGACTAGGCTATGGCTACACCTTC CSAYDRLGYGYTF
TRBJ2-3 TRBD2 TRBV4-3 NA TGCGCCAGCAGCCAAGTTAGCGGGGGGGGCACAGATACGCAGTATTTT CASSQVSGGGTDTQYF
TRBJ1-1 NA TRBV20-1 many TGCAGTGCCGGGAGGGGTCGGGCAGGGTCTGAAGCTTTCTTT CSAGRGRAGSEAFF
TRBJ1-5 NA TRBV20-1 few TGCAGTGCTAGAAGTGGTGCGGAGATCCAGCCCCAGCATTTT CSARSGAEIQPQHF
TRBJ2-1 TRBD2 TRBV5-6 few TGTGCCAGCAGTTTGATTGGGACTAGCGGTGAAAATGAGCAGTTCTTC CASSLIGTSGENEQFF
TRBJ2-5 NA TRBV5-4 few TGTGCCAGCAGCCTAGATTCCGGGGAGACCCAGTACTTC CASSLDSGETQYF
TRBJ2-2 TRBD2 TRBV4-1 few TGCGCCAGCAGCACCGGGGCTAGCGGGAACACCGGGGAGCTGTTTTTT CASSTGASGNTGELFF
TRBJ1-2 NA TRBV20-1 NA TGCAGTGCTTGGGAAGGGGTCAGCTACACCTTC CSAWEGVSYTF
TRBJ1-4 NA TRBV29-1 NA TGCAGCGTTGGCGTGGGGGTAGGGAAACTGTTTTTT CSVGVGVGKLFF
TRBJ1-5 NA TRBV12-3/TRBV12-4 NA TGTGCCAGCAGTTCCAGATATGGCAATCAGCCCCAGCATTTT CASSSRYGNQPQHF
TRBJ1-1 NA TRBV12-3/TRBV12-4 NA TGTGCCAGCTCGACACCCAACACTGAAGCTTTCTTT CASSTPNTEAFF
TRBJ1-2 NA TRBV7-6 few TGTGCCAGCAGCTTCCGCGACACCGACTATGGCTACACCTTC CASSFRDTDYGYTF
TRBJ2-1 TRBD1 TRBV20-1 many TGCAGTGTGGTGGACAGGGGGTCGTATGGCTCCTACAATGAGCAGTTCTTC CSVVDRGSYGSYNEQFF
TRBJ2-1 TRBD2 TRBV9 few TGTGCCAGCAGTGTAGCGGGGGGGAAGTACAATGAGCAGTTCTTC CASSVAGGKYNEQFF
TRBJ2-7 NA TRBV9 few TGTGCCAGCAGCGCCACATGGGGGACATTGGACGAGCAGTACTTC CASSATWGTLDEQYF
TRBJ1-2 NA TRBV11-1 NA TGTGCCAGCAGCTCGACCTCAGGGGTTGGCTACACCTTC CASSSTSGVGYTF
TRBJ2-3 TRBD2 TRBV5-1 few TGCGCCAGCAGCTTGTGGGGACTAGCGGGGGACGCAGATACGCAGTATTTT CASSLWGLAGDADTQYF
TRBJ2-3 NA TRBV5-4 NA TGTGCCAGCAGCTTGGGAAACGACCCTAGCACAGATACGCAGTATTTT CASSLGNDPSTDTQYF
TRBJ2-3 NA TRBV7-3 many TGCGCCAGCAGCTTGATAAGCACAGATACGCAGTATTTT CASSLISTDTQYF
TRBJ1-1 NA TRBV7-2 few TGTGCCAGCAGCCCGGCGGGTTTTGCCCCCGAAGCTTTCTTT CASSPAGFAPEAFF
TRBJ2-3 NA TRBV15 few TGTGCCACCAGCAGAGATCAAGGGACGCAGTATTTT CATSRDQGTQYF
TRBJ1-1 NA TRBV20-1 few TGCAGTGCTAGAGGGTCTCAGGGACTCTGGGGAGCTTTCTTT CSARGSQGLWGAFF
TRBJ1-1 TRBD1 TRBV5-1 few TGCGCCAGCAGCTTGGCCGGCTTTGACAGGGCCACTGAAGCTTTCTTT CASSLAGFDRATEAFF
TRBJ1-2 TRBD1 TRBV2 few TGTGCCAGCAGTGAAGACAGGGGGAAGAGCGGTGGCTACACCTTC CASSEDRGKSGGYTF
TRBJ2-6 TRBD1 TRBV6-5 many TGTGCCAGCAGACGACAGGGTGGAAGAGCCAACGTCCTGACTTTC CASRRQGGRANVLTF
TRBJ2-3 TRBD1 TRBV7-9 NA TGTGCCAGCGTAGCGGGACAGGGGGTTCGGAGAGTCAGAGATACGCAGTATTTT CASVAGQGVRRVRDTQYF
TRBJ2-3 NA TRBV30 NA TGTGCCTGGAGTCGGGGTGAGGTCACAGATACGCAGTATTTT CAWSRGEVTDTQYF
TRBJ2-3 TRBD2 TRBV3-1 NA TGTGCCAGCAGCCCTATAGCGGGGGTGGATACGCAGTATTTT CASSPIAGVDTQYF
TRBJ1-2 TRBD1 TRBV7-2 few TGTGCCAGCAGCTCCCGACAGGGGCCTAGTGGCTACACCTTC CASSSRQGPSGYTF
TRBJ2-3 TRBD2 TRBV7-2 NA TGTGCCAGCAGCGCCGGGGATAGCGGGGGGGCGGGGTATACGCAGTATTTT CASSAGDSGGAGYTQYF